A selection of T cell receptor beta chains follows, all from one sample in a study of cytomegalovirus exposure and HLA in healthy donors. Method: immunoSEQ multiplex PCR; TCRdb's copy keeps in-frame clones and lacks some. The data show 100,000 to 150,000 clones, with over 65% seen just once and under 13% held by the top ten. The sample consisted of PBMCs. The receptors were gathered from a man between 25 and 39 years old in good health and CMV-seropositive. The CDR3 runs from the conserved cysteine through the conserved F or W. The D gene is left open where the match is weak. A clone size is listed for some rows: how often the clone was seen (once, few, many), or a class if it is expanded.

D gene,CDR3 length,J gene,clone size,V gene,CDR3 DNA,CDR3 protein
NA,14,TRBJ2-5,NA,TRBV9,TGTGCCAGCAGTGGTCAGGGGTTCGCAGAGACCCAGTACTTC,CASSGQGFAETQYF
NA,14,TRBJ1-2,NA,TRBV7-9,TGTGCCAGCAGCTTAGCCGCGCCAGGTGTTGGCTACACCTTC,CASSLAAPGVGYTF
NA,17,TRBJ2-7,NA,TRBV28,TGTGCCAGCAGTGGATTAGGAGGGGTATTAAGGTCCTACGAGCAGTACTTC,CASSGLGGVLRSYEQYF
NA,13,TRBJ2-2,once,TRBV28,TGTGCCAGCAGCCTGGACTATACCGGGGAGCTGTTTTTT,CASSLDYTGELFF
TRBD1,14,TRBJ2-7,NA,TRBV7-2,TGTGCCAGCAGCTACTGGACAGGGGGCTACGAGCAGTACTTC,CASSYWTGGYEQYF
NA,13,TRBJ1-5,NA,TRBV5-1,TGCGCCAGCAGCCCCCAAGGGGATCAGCCCCAGCATTTT,CASSPQGDQPQHF
TRBD1,19,TRBJ1-4,NA,TRBV28,TGTGCCAGCAGTTCCTCTCAGGGGGCAGGGGTCTTTACCGGTGAAAAACTGTTTTTT,CASSSSQGAGVFTGEKLFF
NA,14,TRBJ2-7,NA,TRBV27,TGTGCCAGCAGCCATGGGACATCCAACTACGAGCAGTACTTC,CASSHGTSNYEQYF
TRBD1,15,TRBJ1-1,NA,TRBV28,TGTGCCAGCAGTTTTATTGGACAGGGGAACACTGAAGCTTTCTTT,CASSFIGQGNTEAFF
NA,16,TRBJ1-3,NA,TRBV5-6,TGTGCCAGCAGCTGGAGCCCCCAAGGCTCTGGAAACACCATATATTTT,CASSWSPQGSGNTIYF
NA,16,TRBJ2-2,NA,TRBV7-2,TGTGCCAGCAGCTTAGGGGAGTGGACCGTCACCGGGGAGCTGTTTTTT,CASSLGEWTVTGELFF
TRBD1,16,TRBJ1-5,NA,TRBV5-6,TGTGCCAGCAGCTTGGAGGCGGCAGGGGGCTTTTCGCCCCAGCATTTT,CASSLEAAGGFSPQHF
NA,14,TRBJ2-1,NA,TRBV25-1,TGTGCCAGCAGGAGGGGACTTCTGGGCGATGAGCAGTTCTTC,CASRRGLLGDEQFF
NA,12,TRBJ2-5,NA,TRBV27,TGTGCCAGCAGTTTATCCGGAGAGACCCAGTACTTC,CASSLSGETQYF
NA,14,TRBJ1-2,NA,TRBV6-1,TGTGCCAGCAGTGAAGCCCAGGGAGGCTATGGCTACACCTTC,CASSEAQGGYGYTF
TRBD2,15,TRBJ2-1,NA,TRBV10-3,TGTGCCATCAGCCAACTGGGACTAGCAAACAATGAGCAGTTCTTC,CAISQLGLANNEQFF
TRBD1,13,TRBJ2-5,NA,TRBV6-1,TGTGCCAGTCGACAGGGGACGGGGGAGACCCAGTACTTC,CASRQGTGETQYF
TRBD1,17,TRBJ2-7,NA,TRBV7-9,TGTGCCAGCAGGCCCCCGAGTTCGGGACAGGGGGCAGGAGAGCAGTACTTC,CASRPPSSGQGAGEQYF
NA,14,TRBJ2-7,NA,TRBV11-2,TGTGCCAGCAGCTTAGGACAGGGAGGTCACGAGCAGTACTTC,CASSLGQGGHEQYF
TRBD2,14,TRBJ2-7,NA,TRBV9,TGTGCCAGCAGCGTAGGGGGGGGTTCGGACGAGCAGTACTTC,CASSVGGGSDEQYF
TRBD2,15,TRBJ2-1,NA,TRBV2,TGTGCCAGCCGGGTGGGACTAGCGGGTATCAATGAGCAGTTCTTC,CASRVGLAGINEQFF
TRBD1,13,TRBJ2-4,NA,TRBV4-3,TGCGCCAGCAGCCTGGGACAGGGAAACATTCAGTACTTC,CASSLGQGNIQYF
NA,16,TRBJ2-1,once,TRBV28,TGTGCCAGCAGTACGCCGCGGGCCCGACCCTACAATGAGCAGTTCTTC,CASSTPRARPYNEQFF
NA,13,TRBJ1-2,NA,TRBV5-1,TGCGCCAGCAGCCTACGGGAAAACTATGGCTACACCTTC,CASSLRENYGYTF
TRBD1,14,TRBJ2-7,NA,TRBV4-1,TGCGCCAGCAGCGAACCCGGGACAGGGTACGAGCAGTACTTC,CASSEPGTGYEQYF
TRBD2,18,TRBJ2-3,NA,TRBV9,TGTGCCAGCAGCGTAGGAACTAGCGGGAGGGCCATCACAGATACGCAGTATTTT,CASSVGTSGRAITDTQYF
NA,13,TRBJ1-1,many,TRBV21-1,TGTGCCAGGAGAGGACAGACGAACACTGAAGCTTTCTTT,CARRGQTNTEAFF
TRBD2,16,TRBJ2-1,NA,TRBV7-6,TGTGCCAGCAGCTTCGCGACCGGGACTAGCAACAATGAGCAGTTCTTC,CASSFATGTSNNEQFF
TRBD2,15,TRBJ2-5,NA,TRBV11-2,TGTGCCAGCAGCTTTAGCGGGAGGTCTGGAGAGACCCAGTACTTC,CASSFSGRSGETQYF
NA,11,TRBJ1-5,NA,TRBV28,TGTGCCAGCACCTTAGGGGGGCCCCAGCATTTT,CASTLGGPQHF
TRBD1,13,TRBJ1-2,NA,TRBV7-3,TGTGCCAGCAGCGTACAGGGGGGCTATGGCTACACCTTC,CASSVQGGYGYTF
TRBD2,17,TRBJ2-1,NA,TRBV28,TGTGCCAGCAGTTCGGGACTAGCGGGAGGGTTGGAGAATGAGCAGTTCTTC,CASSSGLAGGLENEQFF
TRBD1,15,TRBJ2-7,NA,TRBV27,TGTGCCAGCAGCCCGCTCGGGACAGGGACCCACGAGCAGTACTTC,CASSPLGTGTHEQYF
TRBD2,18,TRBJ2-3,NA,TRBV4-3,TGCGCCAGCAGCCAAGATCGTAGCGGGAGGGCCTCCGGAGATACGCAGTATTTT,CASSQDRSGRASGDTQYF
NA,11,TRBJ2-1,NA,TRBV5-4,TGTGCCAGCAGGGCAGCGGATGAGCAGTTCTTC,CASRAADEQFF
NA,15,TRBJ1-2,NA,TRBV27,TGTGCCAGCCGGCGGGCTGAGGGTTTTAACTATGGCTACACCTTC,CASRRAEGFNYGYTF
NA,14,TRBJ1-4,few,TRBV28,TGTGCCAGCAGTTTTTTCGCGGGGGGTGAAAAACTGTTTTTT,CASSFFAGGEKLFF
TRBD1,14,TRBJ1-1,NA,TRBV28,TGTGCCAACAAAAGGACAGGGGTGAACACTGAAGCTTTCTTT,CANKRTGVNTEAFF
TRBD2,15,TRBJ2-5,NA,TRBV28,TGTGCCAGCAGGCCCACCGGGACTAGCGTTCAGACCCAGTACTTC,CASRPTGTSVQTQYF
NA,17,TRBJ2-1,NA,TRBV29-1,TGCAGCGTTGAAGATCCTGACGCGGGTCTCACGCGCAATGAGCAGTTCTTC,CSVEDPDAGLTRNEQFF
NA,14,TRBJ1-5,NA,TRBV6-5,TGTGCCAGCAGTTACGTCAGGGGAGGGCAGCCCCAGCATTTT,CASSYVRGGQPQHF
NA,13,TRBJ2-7,NA,TRBV5-4,TGTGCCAGCAGCTTGGACCTAACCTACGAGCAGTACTTC,CASSLDLTYEQYF
NA,16,TRBJ2-1,NA,TRBV14,TGTGCCAGCAGCCAAGCCAGGGCCCGTATAGACAGGGAGCAGTTCTTC,CASSQARARIDREQFF
TRBD2,17,TRBJ2-3,NA,TRBV4-3,TGCGCCAGCAGCCAAGGGGCTAGCGGGAGCCGCACAGATACGCAGTATTTT,CASSQGASGSRTDTQYF
NA,17,TRBJ2-3,once,TRBV9,TGTGCCAGCAGCGTAGAATCGACGGCTAGGCTGACAGATACGCAGTATTTT,CASSVESTARLTDTQYF
TRBD1,12,TRBJ2-7,NA,TRBV29-1,TGCAGCGTTGGGGGACAGAGCTACGAGCAGTACTTC,CSVGGQSYEQYF